These T cell receptor beta chains were read from a single sample in a study of vaccination and CD4 T cells after COVID-19. TCRdb called the PCR reads again in MiXCR, with one record for every CDR3 protein. The table lists approximately 10,000 distinct CDR3 sequences, roughly 64% of them singletons. Which antigens these TCRs recognize remains unknown. Material for sequencing was CD4+ T cells from blood, cultured in vitro. The receptors here all came from a human donor who had recovered from COVID-19. Each CDR3 is given with its conserved first and last residue. Fields, in order: D gene, J gene, V gene, clone size, CDR3 protein, CDR3 DNA. The D gene is left open where the match is weak. Clone size is shown for a subset of rows, as once, few, many or a class of expanded clone.

d_gene: -
j_gene: TRBJ1-1
v_gene: TRBV14
abundance: -
CDR3aa: CASSPETGFRRVAFF
CDR3nt: TGTGCCAGCAGCCCCGAAACAGGCTTTAGGCGTGTGGCTTTCTTT

d_gene: -
j_gene: TRBJ1-2
v_gene: TRBV6-1
abundance: -
CDR3aa: CASSPRTEIYGYTF
CDR3nt: TGTGCCAGCAGTCCGCGGACAGAAATCTATGGCTACACCTTC

d_gene: -
j_gene: TRBJ2-3
v_gene: TRBV10-3
abundance: few
CDR3aa: CATHQGSDTQYF
CDR3nt: TGTGCCACCCACCAGGGGTCAGATACGCAGTATTTT

d_gene: -
j_gene: TRBJ2-2
v_gene: TRBV20-1
abundance: -
CDR3aa: CSAARHTGELFF
CDR3nt: TGCAGTGCTGCCCGGCACACCGGGGAGCTGTTTTTT

d_gene: TRBD1
j_gene: TRBJ2-5
v_gene: TRBV5-4
abundance: -
CDR3aa: CASSPTGGKETQYF
CDR3nt: TGTGCCAGCAGCCCGACAGGGGGCAAAGAGACCCAGTACTTC

d_gene: -
j_gene: TRBJ1-1
v_gene: TRBV12-3/TRBV12-4
abundance: -
CDR3aa: CASSPEVAGGKTEAFF
CDR3nt: TGTGCCAGCAGCCCAGAGGTGGCTGGAGGTAAGACTGAAGCTTTCTTT

d_gene: -
j_gene: TRBJ1-6
v_gene: TRBV7-2
abundance: once
CDR3aa: CASSLLRGYSYNSPLHF
CDR3nt: TGTGCCAGCAGCTTGCTTCGCGGGTATTCCTATAATTCACCCCTCCACTTT

d_gene: TRBD1
j_gene: TRBJ1-4
v_gene: TRBV2
abundance: -
CDR3aa: CASNGQGGIGKLFF
CDR3nt: TGTGCCAGCAATGGACAGGGGGGAATCGGAAAACTGTTTTTT

d_gene: -
j_gene: TRBJ1-2
v_gene: TRBV6-5
abundance: once
CDR3aa: CASSYGRTNYGYTF
CDR3nt: TGTGCCAGCAGTTACGGCAGGACAAACTATGGCTACACCTTC

d_gene: -
j_gene: TRBJ2-4
v_gene: TRBV20-1
abundance: -
CDR3aa: CSARDSGSGVGIQYF
CDR3nt: TGCAGTGCTAGAGATTCAGGGTCCGGGGTCGGCATTCAGTACTTC

d_gene: -
j_gene: TRBJ1-5
v_gene: TRBV30
abundance: -
CDR3aa: CAWSVGGNQPQHF
CDR3nt: TGTGCCTGGAGTGTGGGGGGCAATCAGCCCCAGCATTTT

d_gene: TRBD2
j_gene: TRBJ2-5
v_gene: TRBV6-4
abundance: -
CDR3aa: CASSDPPSGGATRETQYF
CDR3nt: TGTGCCAGCAGTGACCCCCCTAGCGGGGGGGCTACTAGAGAGACCCAGTACTTC

d_gene: -
j_gene: TRBJ1-3
v_gene: TRBV7-9
abundance: -
CDR3aa: CASSLYRNGGNTIYF
CDR3nt: TGTGCCAGCAGCTTGTACAGGAATGGAGGAAACACCATATATTTT

d_gene: TRBD1
j_gene: TRBJ1-2
v_gene: TRBV20-1
abundance: few
CDR3aa: CSARGLTGGLNYGYTF
CDR3nt: TGCAGTGCTAGAGGCCTAACAGGGGGCTTGAACTATGGCTACACCTTC

d_gene: -
j_gene: TRBJ2-3
v_gene: TRBV30
abundance: -
CDR3aa: CAWSGPSLDTQYF
CDR3nt: TGTGCCTGGAGTGGCCCCTCCCTCGATACGCAGTATTTT

d_gene: -
j_gene: TRBJ1-1
v_gene: TRBV25-1
abundance: -
CDR3aa: CASRGHGLNTEAFF
CDR3nt: TGTGCCAGCAGGGGGCACGGATTGAACACTGAAGCTTTCTTT

d_gene: TRBD1
j_gene: TRBJ1-1
v_gene: TRBV7-9
abundance: -
CDR3aa: CASSLGQGAVEAFF
CDR3nt: TGTGCCAGCAGCTTGGGACAGGGGGCAGTTGAAGCTTTCTTT

d_gene: TRBD1
j_gene: TRBJ1-1
v_gene: TRBV7-9
abundance: -
CDR3aa: CASRNRGDAEAFF
CDR3nt: TGTGCCAGCAGGAACAGGGGGGACGCTGAAGCTTTCTTT

d_gene: TRBD1
j_gene: TRBJ1-5
v_gene: TRBV7-3
abundance: few
CDR3aa: CASSGRDRDNSNQPQHF
CDR3nt: TGTGCCAGCAGCGGCCGGGACAGGGACAATAGCAATCAGCCCCAGCATTTT

d_gene: TRBD2
j_gene: TRBJ2-1
v_gene: TRBV7-8
abundance: -
CDR3aa: CASSLRLIDGGNLYNEQFF
CDR3nt: TGTGCCAGCAGCTTAAGACTAATAGACGGGGGGAATCTCTACAATGAGCAGTTCTTC

d_gene: -
j_gene: TRBJ1-1
v_gene: TRBV29-1
abundance: once
CDR3aa: CSVGGHGFTEAFF
CDR3nt: TGCAGCGTCGGGGGACATGGATTCACTGAAGCTTTCTTT

d_gene: TRBD2
j_gene: TRBJ2-3
v_gene: TRBV19
abundance: once
CDR3aa: CASSIDLLAGDVSTDTQYF
CDR3nt: TGTGCCAGTAGTATAGATCTGCTAGCGGGGGACGTTAGCACAGATACGCAGTATTTT

d_gene: TRBD2
j_gene: TRBJ2-1
v_gene: TRBV20-1
abundance: -
CDR3aa: CSARDQGLASYNEQFF
CDR3nt: TGCAGTGCTAGAGACCAGGGACTAGCGTCCTACAATGAGCAGTTCTTC

d_gene: TRBD1
j_gene: TRBJ1-1
v_gene: TRBV6-1
abundance: -
CDR3aa: CASSGLTGGFEAFF
CDR3nt: TGTGCCAGCAGTGGTTTGACAGGGGGTTTTGAAGCTTTCTTT

d_gene: -
j_gene: TRBJ1-2
v_gene: TRBV27
abundance: -
CDR3aa: CASSVTANYGYTF
CDR3nt: TGTGCCAGCAGTGTGACGGCCAACTATGGCTACACCTTC

d_gene: -
j_gene: TRBJ1-1
v_gene: TRBV18
abundance: -
CDR3aa: CASSLTTGTSTEAFF
CDR3nt: TGTGCCAGCTCGCTAACAACGGGGACAAGCACTGAAGCTTTCTTT

d_gene: -
j_gene: TRBJ2-1
v_gene: TRBV11-2
abundance: -
CDR3aa: CASSPQGGIDNEQFF
CDR3nt: TGTGCCAGCAGCCCCCAGGGGGGGATCGACAATGAGCAGTTCTTC

d_gene: -
j_gene: TRBJ2-7
v_gene: TRBV7-2
abundance: once
CDR3aa: CASSLGVSREQYF
CDR3nt: TGTGCCAGCAGCTTAGGGGTTTCACGCGAGCAGTACTTC

d_gene: -
j_gene: TRBJ1-4
v_gene: TRBV18
abundance: -
CDR3aa: CASSLRDVANEKLFF
CDR3nt: TGTGCCAGCTCTCTCCGGGACGTCGCTAATGAAAAACTGTTTTTT

d_gene: TRBD1
j_gene: TRBJ1-2
v_gene: TRBV30
abundance: few
CDR3aa: CAWSADRGANYGYTF
CDR3nt: TGTGCCTGGAGTGCTGACAGGGGCGCTAACTATGGCTACACCTTC

d_gene: -
j_gene: TRBJ2-5
v_gene: TRBV20-1
abundance: -
CDR3aa: CSVKLQETQYF
CDR3nt: TGCAGTGTGAAGCTCCAAGAGACCCAGTACTTC

d_gene: -
j_gene: TRBJ2-2
v_gene: TRBV7-6
abundance: few
CDR3aa: CASSSRRAGSNGGHTGELFF
CDR3nt: TGTGCCAGCAGCTCTCGTAGAGCGGGTTCGAACGGGGGGCACACCGGGGAGCTGTTTTTT

d_gene: -
j_gene: TRBJ1-5
v_gene: TRBV18
abundance: few
CDR3aa: CASSPSAGSNQPQHF
CDR3nt: TGTGCCAGCTCACCAAGCGCGGGAAGCAATCAGCCCCAGCATTTT

d_gene: -
j_gene: TRBJ2-5
v_gene: TRBV24-1
abundance: -
CDR3aa: CATSDPGPGQETQYF
CDR3nt: TGTGCCACCAGTGATCCGGGGCCAGGGCAAGAGACCCAGTACTTC

d_gene: -
j_gene: TRBJ2-2
v_gene: TRBV10-1
abundance: -
CDR3aa: CASSEPFSGTGELFF
CDR3nt: TGCGCCAGCAGTGAGCCATTTTCAGGGACCGGGGAGCTGTTTTTT

d_gene: TRBD1
j_gene: TRBJ2-7
v_gene: TRBV2
abundance: -
CDR3aa: CASSVRGLNEQYF
CDR3nt: TGTGCCAGCAGTGTTAGGGGGCTCAACGAGCAGTACTTC

d_gene: TRBD1
j_gene: TRBJ1-5
v_gene: TRBV6-1
abundance: few
CDR3aa: CASSKSYRGTQPQHF
CDR3nt: TGTGCCAGCAGTAAATCATACAGGGGAACTCAGCCCCAGCATTTT

d_gene: -
j_gene: TRBJ1-2
v_gene: TRBV7-2
abundance: -
CDR3aa: CASSSHNYGYTF
CDR3nt: TGTGCCAGCAGCAGTCACAATTATGGCTACACCTTC

d_gene: -
j_gene: TRBJ1-5
v_gene: TRBV24-1
abundance: -
CDR3aa: CATSGQFNQPQHF
CDR3nt: TGTGCCACCAGTGGACAGTTCAATCAGCCCCAGCATTTT

d_gene: -
j_gene: TRBJ2-1
v_gene: TRBV20-1
abundance: -
CDR3aa: CSAPGAPFGVDEQFF
CDR3nt: TGCAGTGCCCCGGGAGCCCCTTTCGGCGTCGATGAGCAGTTCTTC